Sequencing of this T cell receptor (beta chain) was carried out in a study of blood T cells in healthy people across ages. A second about 7 to 11 cycle PCR used barcoded and J-beta primers. A single record per CDR3 protein comes from TCRdb applying MiXCR to the 5' RACE reads. There are about 800,000 distinct CDR3 sequences in the sample; roughly 25% occur only once, and more than 3% lies in the top ten. CDR3 length: 13 amino acids. Germline values: CDR1 GTSNPN, CDR2 SVGIG (reference sequence). This clonotype has only a few counts. Antigen specificity is unknown. General observations from the study: Unsorted PBMC input precluded a conclusive naive versus antigen-experienced comparison. It was the long-lived donors that had more naive CD4+ cells and higher diversity than aged donors.

The same data also went into a second study, on T cells of mothers and their children. From that paper: Persisting microchimeric T cell clones went undetected.

This receptor was obtained from a boy aged 5-17 years in good health. Sequencing was performed on blood. The V call is TRBV30, the J call TRBJ2-1, with a tentative D call TRBD2 (5 bases). The J call may be wrong; the DNA end is better matched by TRBJ2-7. CDR3 in DNA: TGTGCCTGGACCCTTTCGGGAAGGAGTGGGCAGTACTTC. Encoded protein: CAWTLSGRSGQYF.